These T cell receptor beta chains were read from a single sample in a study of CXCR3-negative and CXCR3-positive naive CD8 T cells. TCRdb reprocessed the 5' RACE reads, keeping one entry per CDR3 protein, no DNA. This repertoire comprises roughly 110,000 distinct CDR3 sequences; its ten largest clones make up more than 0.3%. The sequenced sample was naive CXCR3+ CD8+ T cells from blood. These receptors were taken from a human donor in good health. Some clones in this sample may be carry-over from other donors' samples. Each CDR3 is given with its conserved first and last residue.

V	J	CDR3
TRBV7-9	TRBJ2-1	CASSLRIDPDNEQFF
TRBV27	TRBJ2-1	CASTILGQNEQFF
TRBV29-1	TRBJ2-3	CSALGLAGGPSTDTQYF
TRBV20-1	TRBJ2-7	CSAADPAIYEQYF
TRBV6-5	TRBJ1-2	CASSYSAVGRGYTF
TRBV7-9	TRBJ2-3	CASSPLQGADTQYF
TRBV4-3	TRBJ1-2	CASSHMTGTNYGYTF
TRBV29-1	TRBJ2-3	CSALGDSGYSDTQYF
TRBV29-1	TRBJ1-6	CSIRTDTYNSPLHF
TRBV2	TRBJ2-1	CATPQGGNEQFF
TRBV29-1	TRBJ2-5	CSVYGYRGFQETQYF
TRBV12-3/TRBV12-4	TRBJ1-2	CASRHRENYGYTF
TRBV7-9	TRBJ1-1	CASSLASGQGDTEAFF
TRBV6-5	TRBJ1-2	CASLGRDGYTF
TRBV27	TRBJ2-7	CASSLGQPYVQYF
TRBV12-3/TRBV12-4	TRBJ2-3	CASRRQGTDTQYF
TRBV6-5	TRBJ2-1	CASSRTSGNDEQFF
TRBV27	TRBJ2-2	CASRASQNTGELFF
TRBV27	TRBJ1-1	CASSLQQANTEAFF
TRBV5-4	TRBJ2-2	CASSLPLSTGELFF
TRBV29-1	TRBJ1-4	CSVVSAFNEKLFF
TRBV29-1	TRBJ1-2	CSVEGPPDRTNYGYTF
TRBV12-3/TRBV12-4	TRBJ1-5	CASSPTGVGQPQHF
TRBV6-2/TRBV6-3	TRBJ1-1	CASSYSRRGDTEAFF
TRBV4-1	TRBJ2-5	CASSQARTSGEETQYF
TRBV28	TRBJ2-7	CASSWGETGTYEQYF
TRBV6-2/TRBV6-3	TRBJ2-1	CASTPGRGGLGSYNEQFF
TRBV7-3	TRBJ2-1	CASSLSAGGAEQFF
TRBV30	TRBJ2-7	CAWSFHTYEQYF
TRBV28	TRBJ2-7	CASSSRDRVDYEQYF
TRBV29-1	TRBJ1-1	CSVPALDRNTEAFF
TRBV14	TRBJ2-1	CASSQQQPTWFEEQLF
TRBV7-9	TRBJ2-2	CASSLMVRELFF
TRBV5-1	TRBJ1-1	CASSLEGVGTEIGAFF
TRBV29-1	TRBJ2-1	CSATSGVYNEQFF